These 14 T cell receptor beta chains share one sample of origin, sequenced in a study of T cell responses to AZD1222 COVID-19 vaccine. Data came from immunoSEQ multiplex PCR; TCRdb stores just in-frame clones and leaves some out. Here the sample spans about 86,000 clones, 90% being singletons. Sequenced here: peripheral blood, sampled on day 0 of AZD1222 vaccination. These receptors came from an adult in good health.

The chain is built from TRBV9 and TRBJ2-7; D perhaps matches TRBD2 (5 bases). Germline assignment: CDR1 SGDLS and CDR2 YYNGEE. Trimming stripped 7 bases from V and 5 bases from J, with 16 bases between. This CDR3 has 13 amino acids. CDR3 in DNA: TGTGCCAGCGCGTCTACGGGGTTAGACGAGCAGTACTTC. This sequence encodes CASASTGLDEQYF.

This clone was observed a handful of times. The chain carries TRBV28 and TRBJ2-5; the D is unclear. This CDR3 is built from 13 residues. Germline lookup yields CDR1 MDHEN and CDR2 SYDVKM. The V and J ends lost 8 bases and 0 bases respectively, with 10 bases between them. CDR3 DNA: TGTGCCAGCTACGAGTCGTACCAAGAGACCCAGTACTTC. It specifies CASYESYQETQYF. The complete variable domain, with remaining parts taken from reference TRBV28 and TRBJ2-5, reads DVKVTQSSRYLVKRTGEKVFLECVQDMDHENMFWYRQDPGLGLRLIYFSYDVKMKEKGDIPEGYSVSREKKERFSLILESASTNQTSMYLCASYESYQETQYFGPGTRLLVL.

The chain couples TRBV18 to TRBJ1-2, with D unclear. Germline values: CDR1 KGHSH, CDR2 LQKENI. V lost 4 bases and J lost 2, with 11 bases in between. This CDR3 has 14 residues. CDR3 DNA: TGTGCCAGCTCACTGCCTGGAATGAACTATGGCTACACCTTC. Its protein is CASSLPGMNYGYTF.

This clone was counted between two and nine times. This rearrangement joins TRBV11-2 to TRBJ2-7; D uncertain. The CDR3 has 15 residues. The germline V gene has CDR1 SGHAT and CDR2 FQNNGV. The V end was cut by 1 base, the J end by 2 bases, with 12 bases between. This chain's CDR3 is CASSLVVGNTYEQYF. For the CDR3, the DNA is TGTGCCAGCAGCTTAGTGGTGGGGAACACCTACGAGCAGTACTTC.

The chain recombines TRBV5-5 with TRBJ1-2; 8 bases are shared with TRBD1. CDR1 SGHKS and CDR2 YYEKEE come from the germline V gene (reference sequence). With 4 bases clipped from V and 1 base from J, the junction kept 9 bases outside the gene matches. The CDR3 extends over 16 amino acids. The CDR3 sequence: CASSPQPGQVNYGYTF. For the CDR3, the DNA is TGTGCCAGCAGCCCCCAACCGGGACAGGTTAACTATGGCTACACCTTC. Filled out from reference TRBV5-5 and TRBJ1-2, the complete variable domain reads DAGVTQSPTHLIKTRGQQVTLRCSPISGHKSVSWYQQVLGQGPQFIFQYYEKEERGRGNFPDRFSARQFPNYSSELNVNALLLGDSALYLCASSPQPGQVNYGYTFGSGTRLTVV.

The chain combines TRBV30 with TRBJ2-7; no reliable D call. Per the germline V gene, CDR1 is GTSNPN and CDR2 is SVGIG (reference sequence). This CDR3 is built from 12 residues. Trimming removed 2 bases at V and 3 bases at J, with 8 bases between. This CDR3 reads CAWSWSRYEQYF. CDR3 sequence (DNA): TGTGCCTGGAGTTGGAGTCGCTACGAGCAGTACTTC. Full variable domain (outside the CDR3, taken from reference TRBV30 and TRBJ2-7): SQTIHQWPATLVQPVGSPLSLECTVEGTSNPNLYWYRQAAGRGLQLLFYSVGIGQISSEVPQNLSASRPQDRQFILSSKKLLLSDSGFYLCAWSWSRYEQYFGPGTRLTVT.

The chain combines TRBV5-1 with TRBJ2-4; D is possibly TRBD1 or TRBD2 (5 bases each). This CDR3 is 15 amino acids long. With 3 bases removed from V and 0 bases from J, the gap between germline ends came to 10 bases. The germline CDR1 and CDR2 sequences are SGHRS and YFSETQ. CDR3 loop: CASSSGSLAKNIQYF. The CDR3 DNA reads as TGCGCCAGCAGCTCAGGGAGTTTAGCCAAAAACATTCAGTACTTC.

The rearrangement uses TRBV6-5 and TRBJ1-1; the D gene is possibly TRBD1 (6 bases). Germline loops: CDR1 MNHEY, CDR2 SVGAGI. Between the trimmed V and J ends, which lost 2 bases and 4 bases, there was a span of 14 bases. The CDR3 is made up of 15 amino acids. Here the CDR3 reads CASSYQIQGGTEAFF. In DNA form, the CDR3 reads TGTGCCAGCAGTTACCAGATACAGGGAGGCACTGAAGCTTTCTTT.

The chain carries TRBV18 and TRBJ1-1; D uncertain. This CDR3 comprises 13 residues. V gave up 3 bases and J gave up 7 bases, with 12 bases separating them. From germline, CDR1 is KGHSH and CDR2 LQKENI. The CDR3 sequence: CASSPLEIYEAFF. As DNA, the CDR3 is TGTGCCAGCTCACCGCTGGAGATCTATGAAGCTTTCTTT.

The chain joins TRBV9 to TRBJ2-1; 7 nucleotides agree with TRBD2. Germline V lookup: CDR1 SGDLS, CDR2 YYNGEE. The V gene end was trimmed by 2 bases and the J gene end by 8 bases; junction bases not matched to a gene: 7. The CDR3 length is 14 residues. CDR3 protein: CASSVGGSKDEQFF. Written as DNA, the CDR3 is TGTGCCAGCAGCGTCGGCGGGAGTAAAGATGAGCAGTTCTTC.

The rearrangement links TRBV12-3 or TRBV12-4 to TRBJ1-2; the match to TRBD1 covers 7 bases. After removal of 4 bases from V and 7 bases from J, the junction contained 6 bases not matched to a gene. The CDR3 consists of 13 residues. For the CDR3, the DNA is TGTGCCAGCAGTTACACAGGGGTATTTGGCTACACCTTC. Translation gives CASSYTGVFGYTF.

The CDR3 loop reads CASSQERGSSYEQYF. The CDR3 bases are TGTGCCAGCAGCCAAGAGCGGGGGAGCTCCTACGAGCAGTACTTC. This sequence joins TRBV4-2 and TRBJ2-7; 7 bases map to TRBD2. The CDR3 runs 15 residues. Germline values: CDR1 LGHNA, CDR2 YNFKEQ. Trimming at V came to 0 bases and at J to 0 bases, leaving 2 bases not matched to a gene.

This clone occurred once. CDR3 DNA sequence: TGTGCCAGCAGTTTCCAAGGGGTCCCATTGAACACTGAAGCTTTCTTT. Its protein product is CASSFQGVPLNTEAFF. The chain has TRBV27 and TRBJ1-1, with D perhaps matching TRBD1 (5 bases). The CDR3 has 16 residues. Germline V gene lookup returns CDR1 MNHEY and CDR2 SMNVEV (reference sequence). Trimming left V 3 bases short and J 0 bases short, with 14 bases between.

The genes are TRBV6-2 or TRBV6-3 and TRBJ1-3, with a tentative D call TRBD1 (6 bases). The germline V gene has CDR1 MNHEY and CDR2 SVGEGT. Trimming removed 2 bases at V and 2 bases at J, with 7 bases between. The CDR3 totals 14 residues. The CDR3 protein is CASSYQGTGNTIYF. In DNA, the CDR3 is TGTGCCAGCAGTTACCAGGGGACTGGAAACACCATATATTTT.